This TCR beta chain stems from a study of blood T cell repertoires in COVID-19. The protocol was immunoSEQ multiplex PCR, while the TCRdb copy is restricted to in-frame clones and leaves out a portion. Altogether about 180,000 clones are present, around 86% being singletons, with the ten largest covering 2.5% to 3.5%. This TCR derives from a woman younger than 45 with active or convalescent COVID-19. Sample: peripheral blood.

CDR3 sequence reads: CASSEGGGNNEQFF. CDR3 coding DNA: TGTGCCAGCAGTGAAGGGGGGGGAAACAATGAGCAGTTCTTC. The chain employs TRBV7-2 and TRBJ2-1; D is possibly TRBD2 (7 bases). Trimming left V 6 bases short and J 5 bases short, with 14 bases between. This CDR3 comprises 14 residues. From germline, CDR1 is SGHTA and CDR2 FQGNSA.